This T cell receptor beta chain was identified in a study of blood T cell repertoires in COVID-19. About the research overall: PBMCs, B-cell-depleted T cells, or T cells provided the cDNA or gDNA that made up the material.

Under the authors' procedure: Amplification with reference gene primers provided the estimates of nucleated cell counts. Assay: immunoSEQ multiplex PCR; the TCRdb copy retains only in-frame clones and omits some. The V and J calls and clone size were taken over from that table, and D and trimming were inferred from the DNA. Counted here are about 98,000 clones, roughly 82% occurring once; the ten biggest clones make up 11%. The CDR3 runs 16 residues. Germline V gene sequence: CDR1 SGHVS, CDR2 FQNEAQ. The J segment lost 10 bases and the V segment lost 2 bases, leaving 7 bases of the junction unmatched.

Material: peripheral blood. The sequence was obtained from a man in his 70s with active or convalescent COVID-19. The chain has TRBV7-8 and TRBJ2-1; 14 bases line up with TRBD2. The CDR3 bases are TGTGCCAGCAGCTTACACGGGACTAGCGGGGGTTTGGAGCAGTTCTTC. Residues: CASSLHGTSGGLEQFF.